This T cell receptor (beta chain) emerged from a study of blood T cell repertoires in COVID-19. Study-level background: The samples span acute and convalescent COVID-19 from the United States, Italy and Spain.

Per the original data handling: Nucleated cell number was recorded as an estimate derived from reference gene primer amplification. Generated by immunoSEQ multiplex PCR, the TCRdb table keeps only in-frame clones and is missing some. V and J calls and clone size follow that table, whereas D and trimming were derived from the DNA. The sample consists of about 89,000 clones, around 93% of them appearing once. CDR3 length equals 13 residues. V lost 0 bases and J 4 bases, leaving 7 bases between the germline ends. Germline V lookup: CDR1 MGHDK, CDR2 SYGVNS. The chain is built from TRBV25-1 and TRBJ2-7; no firm D call. The origin of this receptor is a human donor with active COVID-19. The donor label of this sample is uncertain. The sequenced sample consisted of peripheral blood. The CDR3 spells CASSEYGRYEQYF. The CDR3 nucleotides read TGTGCCAGCAGTGAATATGGTCGGTACGAGCAGTACTTC.